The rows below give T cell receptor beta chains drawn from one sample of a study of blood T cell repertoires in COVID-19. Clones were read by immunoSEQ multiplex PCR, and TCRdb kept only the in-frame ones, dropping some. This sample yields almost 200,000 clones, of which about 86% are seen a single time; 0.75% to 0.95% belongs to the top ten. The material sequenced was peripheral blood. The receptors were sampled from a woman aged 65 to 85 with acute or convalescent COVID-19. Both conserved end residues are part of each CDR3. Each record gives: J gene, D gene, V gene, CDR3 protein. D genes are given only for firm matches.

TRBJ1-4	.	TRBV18	CASSHEAFDEKLFF
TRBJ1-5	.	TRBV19	CASSGEGDQPQHF
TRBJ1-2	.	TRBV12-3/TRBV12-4	CASRDSLYGYTF
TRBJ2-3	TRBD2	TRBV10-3	CAISERLAGDGTDTQYF
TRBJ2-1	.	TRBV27	CASSTDFPTYNEQFF
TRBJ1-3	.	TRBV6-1	CASSEREGPIGNTIYF
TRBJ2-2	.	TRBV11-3	CASSLGGGNQNTGELFF
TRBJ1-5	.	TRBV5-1	CASSLAGNSNQPQHF
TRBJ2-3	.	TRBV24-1	CATSDPGMDTQYF
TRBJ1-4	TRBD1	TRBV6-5	CASSYGQGGDEKLFF
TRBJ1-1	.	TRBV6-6	CASSYWGREAFF
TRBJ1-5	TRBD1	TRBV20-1	CSASPSTGVTQPQHF
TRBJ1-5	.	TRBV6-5	CASSPNKVGGQPQHF
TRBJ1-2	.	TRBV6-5	CASSRDLSYGYTF
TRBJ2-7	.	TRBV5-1	CASSLQTGPAEQYF
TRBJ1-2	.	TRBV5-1	CASSLESAGWNGYTF
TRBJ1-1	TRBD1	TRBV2	CASSGSDRGMDTEAFF